The text below deals with one TCR beta chain. The sample comes from a study of blood T cell repertoires in COVID-19. As for the study in general: T cells, B-cell-depleted T cells, or PBMCs supplied cDNA or gDNA.

This CDR3 is built from 15 residues. V was clipped by 1 base and J by 8 bases, with 12 bases between them. CDR1 is SGHTA and CDR2 is FQGNSA in the germline V gene. Sequencing was performed with immunoSEQ multiplex PCR; in TCRdb, only in-frame clones are kept and a portion is missing. The data contain under 150,000 clones, 85% of them singletons. The TCR was taken from a woman aged 60-75 years with COVID-19, enrolled during active disease. The V call is TRBV7-2, the J call TRBJ1-6; D remains ambiguous. The material sequenced was peripheral blood. CDR3 DNA sequence: TGTGCCAGCAGCTTAGTACGAGGGTTGGATTCACCCCTCCACTTT. Its translation: CASSLVRGLDSPLHF. The complete variable domain, with remaining parts taken from reference TRBV7-2 and TRBJ1-6, reads GAGVSQSPSNKVTEKGKDVELRCDPISGHTALYWYRQSLGQGLEFLIYFQGNSAPDKSGLPSDRFSAERTGGSVSTLTIQRTQQEDSAVYLCASSLVRGLDSPLHFGNGTRLTVT.